This record concerns one TCR beta chain sequence. What it binds is unknown. These data come from a study of T cell responses to AZD1222 COVID-19 vaccine. Trimming removed 3 bases from V and 5 bases from J, with 22 bases in between. Looked up from germline, CDR1 is LNHDA and CDR2 is SQIVND (reference sequence). This CDR3 region has 17 residues. Assay: immunoSEQ multiplex PCR; the TCRdb copy retains only in-frame clones and omits some. The sample shows more than 95,000 clones, around 87% of them seen only once. General observations from the study: Only a handful of AZD1222 recipients, roughly 6 in all, had baseline seropositivity. Possibly, clonal diversity was underestimated; donors were largely white British and included more females. Compared with day 0, the breadth and depth of the Spike-specific TCR repertoire rose significantly after two doses of AZD1222.

The chain is built from TRBV19 and TRBJ1-1; the D gene is possibly TRBD1 (6 bases). Source: peripheral blood, taken on day 0 of AZD1222 vaccination. This sequence was found in an adult in good health. The CDR3 is CASSIPPIQGLGTEAFF. In nucleotides, the CDR3 is TGTGCCAGTAGTATCCCTCCTATTCAGGGGTTAGGTACTGAAGCTTTCTTT.